This T cell receptor beta chain derives from a study of blood T cell repertoires in COVID-19. Overall study: Spain, Italy and the United States supplied samples that represented acute and convalescent COVID-19. T cells, B-cell-depleted T cells, or PBMCs supplied cDNA or gDNA.

Germline V gene sequence: CDR1 SGHDN, CDR2 FVKESK. CDR3 length: 15 residues. Deletions cut 0 bases from V and 6 bases from J, with 14 bases between. Per the original methods: Reference gene primer amplification yielded estimated nucleated cell counts. Clones were read by immunoSEQ multiplex PCR, and TCRdb kept only the in-frame ones, dropping some. V, J and clone size derive from that table, while D and trimming were established from the DNA sequence. The sample lists roughly 40,000 clones, around 89% seen once, with around 8.5% in the top ten. The sequence came from a man between 25 and 39 years old with active or convalescent COVID-19. The sample was peripheral blood. The chain uses TRBV14 and TRBJ1-2; D gene ambiguous. The CDR3 DNA follows: TGTGCCAGCAGCCAAGATTTTTATCTCTCTGATGGCTACACCTTC. Translation gives CASSQDFYLSDGYTF. The whole variable domain, remainder taken from reference TRBV14 and TRBJ1-2, is EAGVTQFPSHSVIEKGQTVTLRCDPISGHDNLYWYRRVMGKEIKFLLHFVKESKQDESGMPNNRFLAERTGGTYSTLKVQPAELEDSGVYFCASSQDFYLSDGYTFGSGTRLTVV.